This T cell receptor beta chain emerged from a study of blood T cell repertoires in COVID-19. The CDR3 runs to 16 residues. CDR1 and CDR2 (germline): ENHRY, SYGVKD. The ends were cut back, 4 bases at V and 4 bases at J, with 19 bases in the middle. Sequencing was performed with immunoSEQ multiplex PCR; in TCRdb, only in-frame clones are kept and a portion is missing. The sample yields some 74,000 clones, 70% to 80% seen once. This clonotype originated in a man between 65 and 85 years old with active or convalescent COVID-19. The sequencing input was peripheral blood. The gene calls are TRBV10-3 and TRBJ1-2; D is possibly TRBD1 (6 bases). The CDR3 reads CAISGPTQDSVYGYTF. As DNA, the CDR3 is TGTGCCATCAGTGGACCCACCCAGGACAGCGTCTATGGCTACACCTTC.